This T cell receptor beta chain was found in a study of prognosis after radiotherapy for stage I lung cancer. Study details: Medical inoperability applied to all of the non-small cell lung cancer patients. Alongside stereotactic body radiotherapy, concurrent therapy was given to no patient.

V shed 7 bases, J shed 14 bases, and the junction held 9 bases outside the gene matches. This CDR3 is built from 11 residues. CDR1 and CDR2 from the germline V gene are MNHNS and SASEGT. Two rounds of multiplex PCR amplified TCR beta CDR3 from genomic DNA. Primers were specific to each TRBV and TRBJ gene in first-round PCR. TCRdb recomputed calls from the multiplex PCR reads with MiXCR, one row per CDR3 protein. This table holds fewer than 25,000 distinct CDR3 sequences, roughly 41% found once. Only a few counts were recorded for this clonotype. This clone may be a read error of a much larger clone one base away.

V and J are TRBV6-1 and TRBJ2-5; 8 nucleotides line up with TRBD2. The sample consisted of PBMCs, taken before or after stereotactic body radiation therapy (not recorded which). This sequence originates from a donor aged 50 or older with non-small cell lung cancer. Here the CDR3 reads CASMSGRFFYF. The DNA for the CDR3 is TGTGCCAGCATGAGCGGGAGATTTTTTTACTTC.